The 10 T cell receptor beta chains in this list originate from one sample, sequenced in a study of control samples from healthy donors and cancer patients. Measured with immunoSEQ multiplex PCR; TCRdb has only the in-frame clones, and not every one. The repertoire holds about 410,000 clones, 75% to 95% seen once, with around 6.4% in the top ten. Source material: PBMCs. These receptors originate from a man in his forties with head and neck cancer.

V usage is TRBV9 and J usage is TRBJ1-2; 8 bases match TRBD1. V lost 0 bases, J lost 2 bases, and 0 bases stayed unmatched. This CDR3 region has 14 residues. The germline V gene encodes CDR1 SGDLS and CDR2 YYNGEE. The CDR3 sequence: CASSVDRGNYGYTF. The DNA for the CDR3 is TGTGCCAGCAGCGTAGACAGGGGGAACTATGGCTACACCTTC.

This clone was observed a few times. The V gene is TRBV7-9, the J gene TRBJ1-4; no clear D gene. V shed 10 bases and J shed 4 bases, with 16 bases lying between them. Germline assignment: CDR1 SEHNR and CDR2 FQNEAQ (reference sequence). CDR3 length equals 14 residues. The CDR3 reads CATTTFALNEKLFF. The CDR3 nucleotides are TGTGCCACCACCACTTTTGCCCTTAATGAAAAACTGTTTTTT.

This clone was seen once. J is TRBJ1-6 and V is TRBV19; D is undetermined. CDR3 length: 16 amino acids. In germline, CDR1 is LNHDA, CDR2 SQIVND (reference sequence). V lost 3 bases and J 0 bases, leaving 9 bases between the germline ends. The DNA for the CDR3 is TGTGCCAGTAGTATTTGGGGTGGCTCCTATAATTCACCCCTCCACTTT. This codes for CASSIWGGSYNSPLHF. Full variable domain (outside the CDR3, taken from reference TRBV19 and TRBJ1-6): DGGITQSPKYLFRKEGQNVTLSCEQNLNHDAMYWYRQDPGQGLRLIYYSQIVNDFQKGDIAEGYSVSREKKESFPLTVTSAQKNPTAFYLCASSIWGGSYNSPLHFGNGTRLTVT.

The chain has TRBV28 and TRBJ1-5; TRBD1 aligns across 9 bases. Germline-derived CDR1 and CDR2 are MDHEN and SYDVKM. The V and J ends lost 6 bases and 6 bases, in that order; junction bases with no gene match: 21. The CDR3 is 19 residues long. CDR3 nucleotides: TGTGCCAGCAGACCCCCCTCCGGGACAGGGATTAATAGCGGTCAGCCCCAGCATTTT. Translation: CASRPPSGTGINSGQPQHF. The variable domain in full, completed from reference TRBV28 and TRBJ1-5, reads DVKVTQSSRYLVKRTGEKVFLECVQDMDHENMFWYRQDPGLGLRLIYFSYDVKMKEKGDIPEGYSVSREKKERFSLILESASTNQTSMYLCASRPPSGTGINSGQPQHFGDGTRLSIL.

The chain employs TRBV6-6 and TRBJ2-7; D possibly corresponds to TRBD2 (5 bases). From germline, CDR1 is MNHNY and CDR2 SVGAGI (reference sequence). Trimming took off 0 bases at V and 7 bases at J, with 16 bases between the two ends. CDR3 length: 15 amino acids. CDR3 sequence (DNA): TGTGCCAGCAGTTACTCGGAACGGCCAACGGGGGAGCAGTACTTC. It specifies CASSYSERPTGEQYF.

The chain carries TRBV5-5 and TRBJ1-6; no clear D. The CDR3 totals 15 residues. V lost 0 bases, J lost 4 bases, and 8 bases lay in between. The V gene's germline CDR1 is SGHKS and CDR2 YYEKEE (reference sequence). CDR3 coding DNA: TGTGCCAGCAGCTTGGTATCGGGTTATAATTCACCCCTCCACTTT. Translating it yields CASSLVSGYNSPLHF.

The CDR3 sequence is CASSGRFAGATYEQYF. CDR3 in DNA: TGTGCCAGCAGTGGCCGCTTTGCGGGGGCTACCTACGAGCAGTACTTC. The chain uses TRBV6-1 and TRBJ2-7, with a possible D match to TRBD2 (7 bases). Germline V gene lookup returns CDR1 MNHNS and CDR2 SASEGT. This CDR3 spans 16 amino acids. V lost 4 bases and J lost 2, with 18 bases in between.

The chain employs TRBV30 and TRBJ2-2; D remains ambiguous. CDR1 is GTSNPN and CDR2 is SVGIG in the germline V gene (reference sequence). This CDR3 is 12 amino acids long. Trimming removed 2 bases at V and 8 bases at J, with 9 bases between. The CDR3 DNA sequence: TGTGCCTGGAGTACGCTATGGGGGGAGCTGTTTTTT. Amino acid sequence: CAWSTLWGELFF. Variable domain in full (rest from reference TRBV30 and TRBJ2-2): SQTIHQWPATLVQPVGSPLSLECTVEGTSNPNLYWYRQAAGRGLQLLFYSVGIGQISSEVPQNLSASRPQDRQFILSSKKLLLSDSGFYLCAWSTLWGELFFGEGSRLTVL.

The chain couples TRBV2 to TRBJ2-6, with D perhaps TRBD1 (5 bases). Germline CDR1 is SNHLY and CDR2 is FYNNEI. The CDR3 totals 16 residues. Trimming removed 7 bases at V and 4 bases at J, with 17 bases between. This CDR3 reads CASTGRAYGGANVLTF. CDR3 sequence (DNA): TGTGCCAGCACTGGCAGGGCCTACGGCGGGGCCAACGTCCTGACTTTC.

CDR3 loop: CASSGRPQGVGSEAFF. The CDR3 DNA is TGTGCCAGCAGCGGCCGGCCCCAGGGGGTTGGTTCTGAAGCTTTCTTT. The chain joins TRBV9 to TRBJ1-1, with 7 bases matching TRBD1. Germline CDR1 is SGDLS and CDR2 is YYNGEE. The CDR3 covers 16 residues. Losses at the gene ends were 3 bases for V and 6 bases for J; bases not matched to a gene: 14.